This TCR beta chain comes out of a study of T cells expressing NK-cell markers. About the research overall: Obtained from sorted CD3+CD56+NKG2C+, CD3+CD56+NKG2C- and CD3+CD56-NKG2C+ T cells were the TCR beta repertoires.

The authors made TCR beta cDNA libraries by 5'RACE template switching. This switching added a universal primer site and UMIs. TCRdb reprocessed the 5' RACE reads, keeping one entry per CDR3 protein, no DNA. The data include roughly 160,000 distinct CDR3 sequences; the top ten clones carry about a fifth. This CDR3 contains 18 residues. CDR1 SGHTA and CDR2 FQGTGA come from the germline V gene. Study-level results: Dominant NKG2C+ clonotypes made up about 1.0-7.0% of CD8+ T cells in more than 5 donors.

As regards this clonotype: Its antigen is still unknown.

Sequencing input: blood T cells: a sorted CD56 or NKG2C T cell subset, CD4+ or CD8+ T cells, or bulk PBMC T cells (not recorded which). The J gene is TRBJ2-1, the V gene TRBV7-3; there is no DNA to check the TCRdb D call of TRBD2. The sequence was collected from a woman aged 18-70 years in good health. CDR3 protein: CASSPPGRWRGSYNEQFF.